This T cell receptor (beta chain) was recovered during a study of Graves' ophthalmopathy and Graves' hyperthyroidism. About the study: Investigators collected peripheral blood at initial diagnosis, before any treatment was given. Study results and caveats: In blood appeared most of the expanded thyroid clonotypes whose frequency exceeded 0.001.

Investigators amplified TCR beta CDR3 regions from RNA transcripts. RT-PCR with HTBI primers came first, then second-round multiplex PCR. TCRdb itself ran the multiplex PCR reads through MiXCR, one entry per CDR3 protein. The sample shows 300,000 to 400,000 distinct CDR3 sequences, roughly a sixth of them seen only once. No progression to ophthalmopathy over 18 months defined stable hyperthyroidism. Diagnostic conclusions were grounded in clinical symptoms, serum thyroxine, TRAb, thyroid ultrasound and orbital computed tomography. The CDR3 runs to 14 residues. CDR1 is LNHDA, CDR2 SQIVND, per germline (reference sequence). The table lists this clonotype with a few counts. Its antigen is not known. Sequence at one end of the junction differs from germline and may be a read error.

The sample comprised peripheral blood. This receptor was identified in an adult woman with stable Graves' hyperthyroidism. The chain recombines TRBV19 with TRBJ2-5; the D call may be TRBD1 or TRBD2 (5 bases each). DNA for the CDR3: TGTGCCAGTAGTTGGGGGAGAGGCCAAGAGCCCCAGTACTTC. Its translation is CASSWGRGQEPQYF.